This T cell receptor beta chain was captured in a study of cytotoxic CD8 clonotypes in ibrutinib-treated CLL. The wider study: After a median around 12 months on treatment (6 to 36), response samples were drawn. Study outcomes and limitations: Ibrutinib response saw clonality rise, and progression saw it return toward baseline.

Target depth was 1 in 200,000 to 1 in 1 million T cells, about 10x per clonotype. Produced via immunoSEQ multiplex PCR; TCRdb's table is partial and in-frame only. Among nearly 300,000 clones listed, approximately 76% were seen once. Turning to this clone: What it binds is not known.

Frozen-stored PBMCs produced about 2 micrograms of genomic DNA for TCR beta libraries. Germline CDR1 and CDR2: LNHDA and SQIVND (reference sequence). This CDR3 spans 13 amino acids. V gave up 6 bases and J gave up 5 bases, with 13 bases separating them. The input for sequencing was PBMCs, taken at disease progression, from a patient treated with ibrutinib. V gene TRBV19 combines with J gene TRBJ1-1; D unclear. The TCR sequence derives from a human donor with chronic lymphocytic leukemia. The CDR3 DNA is TGTGCCAGTAGCGACCTATCGGGGACTGAAGCTTTCTTT. Translation gives CASSDLSGTEAFF.